Following are 8 T cell receptor beta chains from one sample sequenced in a study of T cells after yellow fever vaccination. TCRdb reanalysed the 5' RACE reads using MiXCR and keeps one entry per CDR3 protein. The top ten hold 1% to 1.2% of the sample, which has about 210,000 distinct CDR3 sequences, roughly 6.3% seen once. This sample comprised CD4+ T cells sorted from PBMCs, obtained on the day of the yellow fever booster vaccination. These receptor sequences come from a man aged 25-40 years who received the YFV17D yellow fever vaccine.

This clonotype has just a few counts. The V gene is TRBV3-1, the J gene TRBJ2-7; 9 bases line up with TRBD2. The CDR3 sequence is 15 residues long. CDR1 is LGHDT and CDR2 is YNNKEL in the germline V gene (reference sequence). V was clipped by 1 base and J by 4 bases; unmatched bases: 5. CDR3 nucleotide sequence: TGTGCCAGCAGCCAAGGTCCTAGCGGGAAATACGAGCAGTACTTC. It yields the protein CASSQGPSGKYEQYF.

Ten or more counts support this clonotype. The chain recombines TRBV20-1 with TRBJ2-2; D remains ambiguous. The CDR3 is made up of 16 amino acids. Germline CDR1 reads DFQATT; CDR2 reads SNEGSKA (reference sequence). With 0 bases removed from V and 3 bases from J, the gap between germline ends came to 14 bases. The CDR3 is CSARDLGIYHTGELFF. The CDR3 DNA follows: TGCAGTGCTAGAGATCTTGGGATTTATCACACCGGGGAGCTGTTTTTT.

This clonotype was detected many times. The rearrangement links TRBV5-1 to TRBJ2-1, with 8 bases identical to TRBD2. Germline V lookup: CDR1 SGHRS, CDR2 YFSETQ. CDR3 size: 15 residues. J gave up 8 bases and V 0 bases, and 7 bases lay outside the gene matches. CDR3 sequence reads: CASSLGSGIRDEQFF. The CDR3 bases are TGCGCCAGCAGCTTGGGTAGCGGGATTCGCGATGAGCAGTTCTTC.

In its sample, this clonotype was seen many times. The J gene is TRBJ2-1, the V gene TRBV20-1; possibly TRBD2 for D (6 bases). Trimming took off 0 bases at V and 10 bases at J, with 16 bases between the two ends. This CDR3 has 14 residues. CDR1 DFQATT and CDR2 SNEGSKA come from the germline V gene (reference sequence). The CDR3 region is CSARDRLASGEQFF. CDR3 coding DNA: TGCAGTGCTAGAGACCGGCTAGCGTCCGGGGAGCAGTTCTTC.

This clonotype was seen at least ten times. The chain has TRBV10-3 and TRBJ2-2; 7 bases map to TRBD2. CDR3 length: 14 amino acids. Germline CDR1 ENHRY, CDR2 SYGVKD. After removal of 6 bases from V and 3 bases from J, the junction contained 4 bases not matched to a gene. CDR3 in DNA: TGTGCCATCAGGGGGCTAGCGGACACCGGGGAGCTGTTTTTT. This encodes CAIRGLADTGELFF.

The chain carries TRBV15 and TRBJ2-7; 7 bases fit TRBD2. The V gene end was trimmed by 3 bases and the J gene end by 3 bases; junction bases not matched to a gene: 8. The CDR3 totals 15 residues. In germline, CDR1 is LNHNV, CDR2 YYDKDF (reference sequence). Here the CDR3 reads CATSSPTSPIYEQYF. The CDR3 DNA sequence: TGTGCCACCAGCAGCCCGACTAGCCCTATCTACGAGCAGTACTTC.

This clonotype was seen only a few times. V is TRBV7-6 and J is TRBJ2-1; the D gene is possibly TRBD2 (5 bases). The V and J ends lost 2 bases and 6 bases respectively, with 14 bases between them. Germline V gene data show CDR1 as SGHVS and CDR2 as FNYEAQ. The CDR3 runs to 15 residues. The CDR3 here is CASSLMAVEGNEQFF. CDR3 sequence (DNA): TGTGCCAGCAGCTTAATGGCCGTTGAGGGCAATGAGCAGTTCTTC.

This clonotype was detected many times. The chain couples TRBV5-1 to TRBJ1-1; D remains ambiguous. In germline, CDR1 is SGHRS, CDR2 YFSETQ. This CDR3 is 15 amino acids long. V was cut by 0 bases and J by 0 bases, with 9 bases left in between. The CDR3 loop reads CASSLGVPMNTEAFF. Here the CDR3 DNA reads TGCGCCAGCAGCTTGGGAGTCCCGATGAACACTGAAGCTTTCTTT.